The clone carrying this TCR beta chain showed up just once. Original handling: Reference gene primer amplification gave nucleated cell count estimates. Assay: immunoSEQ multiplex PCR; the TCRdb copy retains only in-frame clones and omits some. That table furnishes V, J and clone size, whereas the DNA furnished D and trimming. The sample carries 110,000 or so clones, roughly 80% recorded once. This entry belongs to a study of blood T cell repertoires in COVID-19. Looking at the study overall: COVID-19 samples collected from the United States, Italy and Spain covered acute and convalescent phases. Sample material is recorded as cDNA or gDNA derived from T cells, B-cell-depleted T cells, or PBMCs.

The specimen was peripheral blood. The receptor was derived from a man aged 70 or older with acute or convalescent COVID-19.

CDR3: CASSGQGTETQYF. The DNA of the CDR3 is TGTGCCAGCAGCGGACAGGGGACGGAGACCCAGTACTTC. The V call is TRBV7-3, the J call TRBJ2-5; 9 positions match TRBD1. The junction had 3 bases not matched to a gene; V was cut back by 5 bases and J by 5 bases. This CDR3 has 13 residues. Germline assignment: CDR1 SGHTA and CDR2 FQGTGA.